Following are 30 T cell receptor beta chains from one sample sequenced in a study of T cell changes during pregnancy in multiple sclerosis. Sequencing was performed with immunoSEQ multiplex PCR; in TCRdb, only in-frame clones are kept and a portion is missing. Of about 33,000 clones in the sample, 91% are singletons; the top ten hold 2.8%. Specimen: CD4+ T cells from peripheral blood mononuclear cells, collected in the third trimester of pregnancy. All receptors come from a female donor in good health, enrolled as a control in a pregnancy study.

The rearrangement joins TRBV28 to TRBJ2-1; 12 nucleotides match TRBD2. Germline V gene lookup returns CDR1 MDHEN and CDR2 SYDVKM. This CDR3 region has 18 residues. Trimming at V came to 3 bases and at J to 10 bases, leaving 16 bases not matched to a gene. CDR3 protein: CASSFFLAGGQSMGEQFF. The CDR3 nucleotides are TGTGCCAGCAGTTTTTTCCTAGCGGGGGGGCAGTCTATGGGAGAGCAGTTCTTC.

The V call is TRBV30, the J call TRBJ2-1, with 10 bases identical to TRBD2. Trimming took 3 bases from V and 11 from J; bases not matched to a gene: 7. CDR1 is GTSNPN, CDR2 SVGIG, per germline (reference sequence). The CDR3 spans 13 residues. The CDR3 loop is CAWSPLAGRKQFF. DNA of the CDR3: TGTGCCTGGAGCCCACTAGCGGGACGCAAGCAGTTCTTC.

This clone showed up just a few times. V usage is TRBV2 and J usage is TRBJ2-5; TRBD1 is a possible D gene (6 bases). Germline V CDR1 and CDR2: SNHLY, FYNNEI. The V and J ends lost 1 base and 7 bases respectively, with 7 bases between them. The CDR3 runs to 12 residues. The chain's CDR3 is CASSEGRGTQYF. In DNA, the CDR3 is TGTGCCAGCAGTGAAGGCAGGGGGACCCAGTACTTC.

The gene calls are TRBV7-2 and TRBJ2-1; weak D call: TRBD2 (6 bases). CDR1 and CDR2 from the germline V gene are SGHTA and FQGNSA. With 3 bases removed from V and 7 bases from J, the gap between germline ends came to 16 bases. This CDR3 is 15 amino acids long. In nucleotides, the CDR3 is TGTGCCAGCAGCTTGAGGAGTTTGCGGGGAAATGAGCAGTTCTTC. This encodes CASSLRSLRGNEQFF.

This clone was seen just once. This chain connects TRBV10-3 to TRBJ2-5; D is perhaps TRBD2 (6 bases). Germline V gene data show CDR1 as ENHRY and CDR2 as SYGVKD. Trimming left V 3 bases short and J 2 bases short, with 13 bases between. The CDR3 is 15 residues long. The CDR3 sequence: CAISDVVAGQETQYF. The CDR3 coding sequence is TGTGCCATCAGTGATGTCGTGGCGGGGCAAGAGACCCAGTACTTC.

This chain connects TRBV7-2 to TRBJ2-1; 9 bases are a match to TRBD2. The CDR3 contains 18 residues. Germline values: CDR1 SGHTA, CDR2 FQGNSA. The junction had 14 bases not matched to a gene; V was cut back by 1 base and J by 7 bases. The CDR3 coding sequence is TGTGCCAGCAGCTTAGGATTAGCGGGAGTGAAGTATAGGAATGAGCAGTTCTTC. Protein product: CASSLGLAGVKYRNEQFF.

The chain has TRBV25-1 and TRBJ1-1; 8 bases fit TRBD1. CDR3 size: 13 residues. Germline CDR1 and CDR2: MGHDK and SYGVNS. V trimming: 3 bases; J trimming: 10 bases; junction bases outside the gene matches: 7. CDR3 DNA sequence: TGTGCCAGCAGTGACATTGGACAGGGAGCAGCTTTCTTT. It codes for CASSDIGQGAAFF.

The rearrangement links TRBV7-9 to TRBJ2-5; 15 bases are a match to TRBD2. Germline CDR1 and CDR2: SEHNR and FQNEAQ (reference sequence). The CDR3 contains 16 residues. V shed 5 bases and J 5 bases; nucleotides not matched to a gene: 6. This CDR3 reads CASSPRTSGRVETQYF. The CDR3 DNA reads as TGTGCCAGCAGCCCGCGGACTAGCGGGAGGGTGGAGACCCAGTACTTC.

In its sample, this clone was seen once. The CDR3 loop reads CASSLRTPTGNTIYF. CDR3 in DNA: TGTGCCAGCAGTTTAAGGACACCTACTGGAAACACCATATATTTT. V is TRBV27 and J is TRBJ1-3; weak D call: TRBD1 (5 bases). The CDR3 runs to 15 residues. The V end was cut by 2 bases, the J end by 2 bases, with 10 bases between. CDR1 and CDR2 from the germline V gene are MNHEY and SMNVEV (reference sequence).

The chain joins TRBV19 to TRBJ1-1, with 9 bases identical to TRBD1. This CDR3 is 15 amino acids long. Germline CDR1 LNHDA, CDR2 SQIVND (reference sequence). J gave up 4 bases and V 6 bases, and 9 bases lay outside the gene matches. The CDR3 coding sequence is TGTGCCAGTAGGGGACAGGGAAGTAGTGGCACTGAAGCTTTCTTT. As protein: CASRGQGSSGTEAFF.

The gene calls are TRBV5-1 and TRBJ1-1, with unresolved D. This CDR3 has 17 amino acids. The V and J ends lost 0 bases and 0 bases respectively, with 15 bases between them. Germline lookup yields CDR1 SGHRS and CDR2 YFSETQ. CDR3 DNA: TGCGCCAGCAGCTTGGCCGACCGGGGTTGGGTGAACACTGAAGCTTTCTTT. This gives the protein CASSLADRGWVNTEAFF. Using reference TRBV5-1 and TRBJ1-1 for the parts outside the CDR3, the full variable domain is KAGVTQTPRYLIKTRGQQVTLSCSPISGHRSVSWYQQTPGQGLQFLFEYFSETQRNKGNFPGRFSGRQFSNSRSEMNVSTLELGDSALYLCASSLADRGWVNTEAFFGQGTRLTVV.

The chain links TRBV5-1 to TRBJ2-5, with D perhaps matching TRBD2 (6 bases). There are 16 residues in the CDR3. Per the germline V gene, CDR1 is SGHRS and CDR2 is YFSETQ. Trimming stripped 1 base from V and 5 bases from J, with 18 bases between. For the CDR3, the DNA is TGCGCCAGCAGCTTGTCCCTAAGTGGGACTGTGGAGACCCAGTACTTC. This encodes CASSLSLSGTVETQYF. Full variable domain (missing parts from reference TRBV5-1 and TRBJ2-5): KAGVTQTPRYLIKTRGQQVTLSCSPISGHRSVSWYQQTPGQGLQFLFEYFSETQRNKGNFPGRFSGRQFSNSRSEMNVSTLELGDSALYLCASSLSLSGTVETQYFGPGTRLLVL.

The chain couples TRBV7-8 to TRBJ2-3, with D perhaps matching TRBD1 (8 bases). Trimming cost V 4 bases and J 2 bases, with 16 bases left between them. From germline, CDR1 is SGHVS and CDR2 FQNEAQ. This CDR3 is 16 amino acids long. CDR3 in amino acids: CASSSRTGRDTDTQYF. CDR3 DNA sequence: TGTGCCAGCAGCTCAAGGACAGGGAGGGACACAGATACGCAGTATTTT.

The genes are TRBV7-9 and TRBJ2-3; 8 bases line up with TRBD2. The CDR3 has 14 amino acids. Per germline, CDR1 SEHNR and CDR2 FQNEAQ (reference sequence). Trimming removed 4 bases from V and 6 bases from J; junction bases left unmatched: 6. The CDR3 here is CASSSSGSLDTQYF. The CDR3 region has the DNA TGTGCCAGCAGCTCAAGCGGGAGTTTGGATACGCAGTATTTT.

The V gene is TRBV25-1, the J gene TRBJ2-7, with 8 positions matching TRBD1. This CDR3 contains 16 residues. Germline CDR1 and CDR2: MGHDK and SYGVNS. V shed 1 base, J shed 0 bases, and the junction held 5 bases outside the gene matches. This chain's CDR3 is CASSEFGQGFSYEQYF. In nucleotides, the CDR3 is TGTGCCAGCAGTGAATTTGGACAGGGATTCTCCTACGAGCAGTACTTC.

This chain uses TRBV5-1 with TRBJ1-1, with D possibly TRBD1 on 6 matching bases. Trimming left V 4 bases short and J 7 bases short, with 14 bases between. From germline, CDR1 is SGHRS and CDR2 YFSETQ. This CDR3 region has 13 residues. The CDR3 reads CASSSDRLSEAFF. Written as DNA, the CDR3 is TGCGCCAGCAGCAGCGACAGGCTCAGTGAAGCTTTCTTT.

V usage is TRBV5-1 and J usage is TRBJ2-7, with D tentatively TRBD2 (6 bases). Per germline, CDR1 SGHRS and CDR2 YFSETQ. The CDR3 loop spans 13 amino acids. Trimming cost V 6 bases and J 3 bases, with 13 bases left between them. CDR3 in amino acids: CASNPGGFYEQYF. The CDR3, as DNA: TGCGCCAGCAACCCTGGGGGGTTCTACGAGCAGTACTTC.

V usage is TRBV6-6 and J usage is TRBJ2-3, with 7 bases lining up with TRBD1. Germline V CDR1 and CDR2: MNHNY, SVGAGI (reference sequence). V shed 6 bases and J 3 bases; nucleotides not matched to a gene: 0. This CDR3 region has 12 residues. The CDR3 coding sequence is TGTGCCAGCAGGACAGGGACAGATACGCAGTATTTT. It codes for CASRTGTDTQYF.

This clone was found once. CDR3 sequence reads: CASSQRDRSIPPYEQYF. CDR3 coding DNA: TGTGCCAGCAGCCAACGGGACAGGTCCATACCACCCTACGAGCAGTACTTC. The genes are TRBV7-2 and TRBJ2-7, with TRBD1 matching 8 bases. J gave up 2 bases and V 5 bases, and 14 bases lay outside the gene matches. CDR1 and CDR2 from the germline V gene are SGHTA and FQGNSA. CDR3 length: 17 amino acids.

This chain joins TRBV28 and TRBJ1-5; no reliable D call. This CDR3 contains 15 residues. With 3 bases removed from V and 2 bases from J, the gap between germline ends came to 11 bases. Germline-derived CDR1 and CDR2 are MDHEN and SYDVKM. This chain's CDR3 is CASSFSLRGNQPQHF. In nucleotides, the CDR3 is TGTGCCAGCAGTTTTTCCCTTCGGGGCAATCAGCCCCAGCATTTT.

On this clone: At one end the junction does not follow the germline gene, possibly because of a read error. The chain recombines TRBV7-7 with TRBJ2-1; TRBD2 aligns across 9 bases. The CDR3 totals 14 residues. The germline gives CDR1 SSHAT, CDR2 FNYEAQ (reference sequence). As DNA, the CDR3 is TGTGCTAGCAGCTTAGGTAGCGGGAGTAATGAGCAGTTCTTC. Translation: CASSLGSGSNEQFF.

V and J are TRBV11-2 and TRBJ2-7, with 7 bases identical to TRBD2. With 1 base clipped from V and 0 bases from J, the junction kept 9 bases outside the gene matches. The CDR3 covers 17 residues. Per germline, CDR1 SGHAT and CDR2 FQNNGV. The DNA for the CDR3 is TGTGCCAGCAGCTTAGTCATTGCTAGCGGATTCTCCTACGAGCAGTACTTC. It yields the protein CASSLVIASGFSYEQYF.

The chain recombines TRBV28 with TRBJ1-4; TRBD1 agrees at 7 bases. The CDR3 loop spans 14 amino acids. CDR1 is MDHEN, CDR2 SYDVKM, per germline. J was trimmed by 7 bases and V by 6 bases; bases with no gene match: 8. Written as DNA, the CDR3 is TGTGCCAGCAGCCCACAGGGGCTTGGTGAAAAACTGTTTTTT. As protein: CASSPQGLGEKLFF.

The chain recombines TRBV4-3 with TRBJ2-2, with 7 bases lining up with TRBD1. CDR3 size: 17 residues. The germline V gene has CDR1 LGHNA and CDR2 YSLEER. Trimming cost V 1 base and J 1 base; bases outside gene matches: 6. The CDR3 DNA is TGCGCCAGCAGCCAAGGCAGGGGGATGAAGAACACCGGGGAGCTGTTTTTT. It translates to CASSQGRGMKNTGELFF.

The chain carries TRBV7-3 and TRBJ2-2, with no clear D. With 2 bases removed from V and 2 bases from J, the gap between germline ends came to 15 bases. This CDR3 region has 17 residues. The germline CDR1 and CDR2 sequences are SGHTA and FQGTGA. CDR3 DNA sequence: TGTGCCAGCAGCTTAGCGAACCCAACGGTAAACACCGGGGAGCTGTTTTTT. It translates to CASSLANPTVNTGELFF.

The chain joins TRBV5-6 to TRBJ2-1; D may be TRBD2 (5 bases). Per germline, CDR1 SGHDT and CDR2 YYEEEE. CDR3 size: 13 residues. The V end lost 7 bases, the J end lost 6 bases, and 14 bases lay between the germline ends. The CDR3 nucleotides read TGTGCCAGCGCCCCGACTAACCGCAATGAGCAGTTCTTC. Amino acid sequence: CASAPTNRNEQFF.

This clone appeared once. The rearrangement joins TRBV4-1 to TRBJ2-5, with 7 bases matching TRBD2. Germline trimming cut 0 bases from V and 3 bases from J; bases unmatched to any gene: 16. The CDR3 totals 19 residues. Germline V CDR1 and CDR2: MGHRA, YSYEKL. CDR3 sequence (DNA): TGCGCCAGCAGCCAAGATCGGGGGGAGTTGAGCCGACCGAAAGAGACCCAGTACTTC. Its translation is CASSQDRGELSRPKETQYF.

This chain uses TRBV18 with TRBJ2-5; 7 bases line up with TRBD2. The J segment lost 3 bases and the V segment lost 1 base, leaving 2 bases of the junction unmatched. CDR1 and CDR2 from the germline V gene are KGHSH and LQKENI. The CDR3 loop spans 14 amino acids. The chain's CDR3 is CASSPLAGEETQYF. In nucleotides, the CDR3 is TGTGCCAGCTCACCACTAGCGGGCGAAGAGACCCAGTACTTC.

J is TRBJ2-2 and V is TRBV28; 7 bases map to TRBD2. CDR1 and CDR2 (germline): MDHEN, SYDVKM. This CDR3 has 16 amino acids. Losses at the gene ends were 7 bases for V and 1 base for J; bases not matched to a gene: 9. This CDR3 reads CASTARLAVNTGELFF. The DNA of the CDR3 is TGTGCCAGCACCGCTAGGCTAGCGGTGAACACCGGGGAGCTGTTTTTT.

This chain uses TRBV28 with TRBJ1-2; 10 bases are a match to TRBD1. This CDR3 region has 14 residues. J lost 7 bases, V lost 4 bases, and 6 bases had no gene match. Per germline, CDR1 MDHEN and CDR2 SYDVKM. CDR3 loop: CASSSPGQGFGYTF. In nucleotides, the CDR3 is TGTGCCAGCAGTTCCCCGGGACAGGGGTTTGGCTACACCTTC.